This T cell receptor beta chain was identified in a study of regulatory T cells in long-lasting Graves disease. This clonotype was detected many times. The time point here: newly diagnosed GD, antithyroid drugs for less than 3 months. TCR sequences were obtained from RNA taken from PBMCs. The CDR3 has 14 amino acids. V lost 3 bases to trimming and J lost 0 bases; unmatched junction nucleotides: 4. Germline V CDR1 and CDR2: GTSNPN, SVGIG (reference sequence). Arm-PCR of CDR3 regions and iRepertoire HTBI primers were the basis on which TCR beta libraries were built. TCRdb used MiXCR to reprocess the multiplex PCR reads, holding one entry per CDR3 protein. The sample records over 450,000 distinct CDR3 sequences, 12% being singletons. This sample was shared with a second study, whose subject was T cells in Graves' hyperthyroidism and ophthalmopathy.

This specimen was peripheral blood mononuclear cells (PBMCs), taken at new diagnosis, from a patient treated with antithyroid drugs. This receptor was taken from a woman aged 25 to 39 with Graves disease. The chain employs TRBV30 and TRBJ1-1, with 7 bases fitting TRBD1. CDR3 bases: TGTGCCTGGAGGGGAGACAGGGTGAACACTGAAGCTTTCTTT. This encodes CAWRGDRVNTEAFF.